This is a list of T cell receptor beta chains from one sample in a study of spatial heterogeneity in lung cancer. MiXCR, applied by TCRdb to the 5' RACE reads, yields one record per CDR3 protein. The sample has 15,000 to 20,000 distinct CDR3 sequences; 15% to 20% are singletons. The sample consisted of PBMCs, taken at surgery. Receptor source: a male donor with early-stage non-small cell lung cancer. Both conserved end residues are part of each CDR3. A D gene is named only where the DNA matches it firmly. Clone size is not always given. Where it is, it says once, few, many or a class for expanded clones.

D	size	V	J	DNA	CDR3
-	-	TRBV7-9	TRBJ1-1	TGTGCCAGCAGCTTAGACAGGACTGAAGCTTTCTTT	CASSLDRTEAFF
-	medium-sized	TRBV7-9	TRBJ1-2	TGTGCCAGCAGCTTAGGGGCTGAGGGGTACTATGGCTACACCTTC	CASSLGAEGYYGYTF
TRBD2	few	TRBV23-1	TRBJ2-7	TGCGCCAGCAGTCAATTCGCCCTACAGCGGGGGAGCTACGAGCAGTACTTC	CASSQFALQRGSYEQYF
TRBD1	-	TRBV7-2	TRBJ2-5	TGTGCCAGCAGCGCAGGACAGGTGGAGACCCAGTACTTC	CASSAGQVETQYF
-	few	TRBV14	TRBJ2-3	TGTGCCAGCAGCCAGGAAAGCCCGGGACTCCTCCTCTACACAGATACGCAGTATTTT	CASSQESPGLLLYTDTQYF
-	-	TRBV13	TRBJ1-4	TGTGCCAGCAGCTTAGGCCGGGGTGAAAAACTGTTTTTT	CASSLGRGEKLFF
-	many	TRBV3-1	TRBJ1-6	TGTGCCAGCAGTGGAAGGGGAGGATCACCCCTCCACTTT	CASSGRGGSPLHF
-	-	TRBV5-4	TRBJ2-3	TGTGCCAGCAGCTCCCCTGCCACAGATACGCAGTATTTT	CASSSPATDTQYF
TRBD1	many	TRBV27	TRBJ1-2	TGTGCCAGCAGCTTGGGACAGGGGCGCTATGGCTACACCTTC	CASSLGQGRYGYTF
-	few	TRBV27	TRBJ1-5	TGTGCCAGCAGTTTATGGGGGGCCAATCAGCCCCAGCATTTT	CASSLWGANQPQHF
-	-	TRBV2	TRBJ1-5	TGTGCCAGCAGCGGGGTGTACAGGGAGCCAAATCAGCCCCAGCATTTT	CASSGVYREPNQPQHF
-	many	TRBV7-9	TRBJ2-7	TGTGCCAGCAGTTCGGGCCTCCTCCTCGAGCAGTACTTC	CASSSGLLLEQYF
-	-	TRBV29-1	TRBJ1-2	TGCAGCGTTGAACCGTTCGACAGATACTACACCTTC	CSVEPFDRYYTF
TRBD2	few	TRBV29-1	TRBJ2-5	TGCAGCGTTGAAGTGGGAACTAGCGGGGGCAAAGAGACCCAGTACTTC	CSVEVGTSGGKETQYF
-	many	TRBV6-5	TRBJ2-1	TGTGCCAGCAGTTGGGGCAAATACAATGAGCAGTTCTTC	CASSWGKYNEQFF
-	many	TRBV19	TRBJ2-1	TGTGCCAGTAGTATATCTGATGAGCAGTTCTTC	CASSISDEQFF
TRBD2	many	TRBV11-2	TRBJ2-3	TGTGCCAGCAACCTACTAGCGGGGGAGGGTACGCAGTATTTT	CASNLLAGEGTQYF
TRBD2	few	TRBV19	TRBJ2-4	TGTGCCAGTAGGGGGACTAATAACGACATTCAGTACTTC	CASRGTNNDIQYF
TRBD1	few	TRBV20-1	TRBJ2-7	TGCAGTGCTAGCAACAGGGGGGACTCCTACGAGCAGTACTTC	CSASNRGDSYEQYF
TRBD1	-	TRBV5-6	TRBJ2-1	TGTGCCAGCAGCTTGGGGGACAGGGTCTACAATGAGCAGTTCTTC	CASSLGDRVYNEQFF
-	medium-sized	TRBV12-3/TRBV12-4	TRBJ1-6	TGTGCCAGCAGTTTTGTTAATTCACCCCTCCACTTT	CASSFVNSPLHF
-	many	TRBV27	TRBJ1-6	TGTGCCAGCATGGAACTCTCCTATAATTCACCCCTCCACTTT	CASMELSYNSPLHF
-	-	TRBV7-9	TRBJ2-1	TGTGCCAGCAGCACCTGGCGTATTCGCGATGAGCAGTTCTTC	CASSTWRIRDEQFF
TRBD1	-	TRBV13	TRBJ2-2	TGTGCCAGCAGCTCGGGACAGGGGAGGACCGGGGAGCTGTTTTTT	CASSSGQGRTGELFF
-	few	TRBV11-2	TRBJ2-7	TGTGCCAGCACCATTACCCGAAAGGGTGAGCAGTACTTC	CASTITRKGEQYF
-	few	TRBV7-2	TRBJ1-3	TGTGCCAGCAGCCCTCACGATCCGAACTCTGGAAACACCATATATTTT	CASSPHDPNSGNTIYF
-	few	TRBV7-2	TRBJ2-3	TGTGCCAGCAGCCCATCTTTGGGGGCCCGAGTCCCTAGCACAGATACGCAGTATTTT	CASSPSLGARVPSTDTQYF
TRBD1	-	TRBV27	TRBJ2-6	TGTGCCAGCAGTTTAGGACAGGCGTTCTCTGGGGCCAACGTCCTGACTTTC	CASSLGQAFSGANVLTF
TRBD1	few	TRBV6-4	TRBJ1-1	TGTGCCAGCAGGGTGGACAGGGTGGCCACTGAAGCTTTCTTT	CASRVDRVATEAFF
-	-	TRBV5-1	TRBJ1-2	TGCGCCAGCAGCTTTCTTGAAGGGTCGTGGACCTTC	CASSFLEGSWTF
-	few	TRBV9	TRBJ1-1	TGTGCCAGCAGCGGTGGGGGTGTTATGAACACTGAAGCTTTCTTT	CASSGGGVMNTEAFF
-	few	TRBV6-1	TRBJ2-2	TGTGCCAGCAGAGCCGGGATTAACACCGGGGAGCTGTTTTTT	CASRAGINTGELFF
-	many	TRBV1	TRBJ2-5	TGCACCAGCAGCCCCCGGGGGACTAGCGGGCCCCAAGAGACCCAGTACTTC	CTSSPRGTSGPQETQYF
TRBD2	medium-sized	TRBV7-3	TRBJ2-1	TGTGCCAGCAGCCTACTAGCGGGGGGAGACAATGAGCAGTTCTTC	CASSLLAGGDNEQFF
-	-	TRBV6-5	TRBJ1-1	TGTGCCAGCAGTCGCCGCGAGGGAGGAGGCACTGAAGCTTTCTTT	CASSRREGGGTEAFF
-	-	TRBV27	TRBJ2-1	TGTGCCAGCACACCATCCCGGGGTCGAGGCAATGAGCAGTTCTTC	CASTPSRGRGNEQFF
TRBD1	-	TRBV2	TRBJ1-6	TGTGCCAGCAGTGGGCCGAGGACAGGGATTTCACCCCTCCACTTT	CASSGPRTGISPLHF
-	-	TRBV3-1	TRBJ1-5	TGTGCCAGCAGCCAAGCTCCTGGTAGCAATCAGCCCCAGCATTTT	CASSQAPGSNQPQHF
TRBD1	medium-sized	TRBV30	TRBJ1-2	TGTGCCTGGATAGGACAGGGGGGCAACTATGGCTACACCTTC	CAWIGQGGNYGYTF
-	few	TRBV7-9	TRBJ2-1	TGTGCCAGCAGCTTAGCGCACAGGACCTACAATGAGCAGTTCTTC	CASSLAHRTYNEQFF
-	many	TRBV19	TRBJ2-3	TGTGCCAGTAGAGGGGATACGCAGTATTTT	CASRGDTQYF
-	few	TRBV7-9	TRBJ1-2	TGTGCCAGCAGCTTAGTATGGTATAAGGATTATGGCTACACCTTC	CASSLVWYKDYGYTF
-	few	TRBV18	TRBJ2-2	TGTGCCAGCTCACCAAGGAACACCGGGGAGCTGTTTTTT	CASSPRNTGELFF
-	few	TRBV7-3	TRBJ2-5	TGTGCCAGCAGCTTAGTTTCAGGTTTCCAAGAGACCCAGTACTTC	CASSLVSGFQETQYF
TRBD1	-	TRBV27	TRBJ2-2	TGTGCCAGCAGACAGGCCGGGACAGCTAACACCGGGGAGCTGTTTTTT	CASRQAGTANTGELFF
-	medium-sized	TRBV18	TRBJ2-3	TGTGCCAGCTCACGATCCTCCGGCACAGATACGCAGTATTTT	CASSRSSGTDTQYF
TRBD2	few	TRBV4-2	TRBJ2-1	TGTGCCAGCAGCGAAGCCGGGACTAGGTCAGGCAATGAGCAGTTCTTC	CASSEAGTRSGNEQFF
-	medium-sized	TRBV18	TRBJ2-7	TGTGCCAGCTCGACAACCCCTGGAGGGTTCGACGAGCAGTACTTC	CASSTTPGGFDEQYF
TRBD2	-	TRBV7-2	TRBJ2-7	TGTGCCAGCAGACCCGGGACTAGCGGGGTCCACGAACAGTACTTC	CASRPGTSGVHEQYF